Presented here are 31 T cell receptor beta chains from one specimen sequenced in a study of cytomegalovirus exposure and HLA in healthy donors. The PCR had 60 Vbeta and 13 Jbeta primers. The protocol was immunoSEQ multiplex PCR, while the TCRdb copy is restricted to in-frame clones and leaves out a portion. The table lists approximately 61,000 clones, with around 2.1% in the top ten. Sequencing was performed on PBMCs. These receptors all come from a woman younger than 35 in good health and CMV-seronegative.

The rearrangement joins TRBV6-1 to TRBJ2-1; no definite D call. CDR3 size: 12 residues. Trimming took 9 bases from V and 4 from J, leaving 10 bases between them. CDR1 and CDR2 (germline): MNHNS, SASEGT. For the CDR3, the DNA is TGTGCCAGTTCAGACACGTACAATGAGCAGTTCTTC. Protein sequence: CASSDTYNEQFF.

The V and J genes are TRBV27 and TRBJ1-1, with 8 bases that match TRBD1. V trimming: 4 bases; J trimming: 5 bases; junction bases outside the gene matches: 15. There are 17 residues in the CDR3. CDR1 and CDR2 from the germline V gene are MNHEY and SMNVEV (reference sequence). The CDR3 DNA is TGTGCCAGCAGTTGGGTAGGGCGCGGACAGGGATCGACTGAAGCTTTCTTT. Translating it yields CASSWVGRGQGSTEAFF.

This chain connects TRBV9 to TRBJ2-4; D is uncertain. V gave up 0 bases and J gave up 6 bases, with 16 bases separating them. The germline gives CDR1 SGDLS, CDR2 YYNGEE. There are 16 residues in the CDR3. The CDR3 DNA reads TGTGCCAGCAGCGTAGAGCCCTCGATCTTCCGAAACATTCAGTACTTC. Its translation is CASSVEPSIFRNIQYF.

This sequence joins TRBV4-1 and TRBJ1-2; D gene uncertain. The germline CDR1 and CDR2 sequences are MGHRA and YSYEKL. V was cut by 5 bases and J by 2 bases, with 9 bases left in between. This CDR3 is built from 13 residues. The CDR3 nucleotides are TGCGCCAGCAGCACTGAGGCAAACTATGGCTACACCTTC. Translated: CASSTEANYGYTF.

The rearrangement joins TRBV5-6 to TRBJ2-3, with 8 bases aligning to TRBD2. This CDR3 comprises 19 residues. Per the germline V gene, CDR1 is SGHDT and CDR2 is YYEEEE. V was pared by 0 bases and J by 5 bases, with 17 bases of the junction left unmatched. Written as DNA, the CDR3 is TGTGCCAGCAGCTTGGGCCCGAGGTCAGCGGGAGCGGCTGGAGATACGCAGTATTTT. Its translation is CASSLGPRSAGAAGDTQYF.

The rearrangement links TRBV7-3 to TRBJ1-5; D is undetermined. This CDR3 region has 15 residues. Germline values: CDR1 SGHTA, CDR2 FQGTGA. The V end lost 1 base, the J end lost 1 base, and 8 bases lay between the germline ends. CDR3 sequence reads: CASSLIAVSNQPQHF. The DNA for the CDR3 is TGTGCCAGCAGCTTAATCGCAGTCAGCAATCAGCCCCAGCATTTT.

This chain links TRBV5-1 with TRBJ2-5; 7 nucleotides match TRBD1. The CDR3 has 14 residues. The germline CDR1 and CDR2 sequences are SGHRS and YFSETQ. The V segment lost 6 bases and the J segment 4 bases; nucleotides outside the gene matches: 9. This chain's CDR3 is CASIGTAAGETQYF. The DNA for the CDR3 is TGCGCCAGCATCGGGACAGCTGCAGGAGAGACCCAGTACTTC.

The rearrangement links TRBV5-1 to TRBJ2-2, with TRBD1 matching 7 bases. CDR3 length equals 15 residues. Trimming at V came to 0 bases and at J to 5 bases, leaving 4 bases not matched to a gene. Germline loops: CDR1 SGHRS, CDR2 YFSETQ. CDR3 sequence (DNA): TGCGCCAGCAGCTTGGACAGGGGAGCGACCGGGGAGCTGTTTTTT. Protein: CASSLDRGATGELFF. The variable domain in full, with the rest retrieved from reference TRBV5-1 and TRBJ2-2, is KAGVTQTPRYLIKTRGQQVTLSCSPISGHRSVSWYQQTPGQGLQFLFEYFSETQRNKGNFPGRFSGRQFSNSRSEMNVSTLELGDSALYLCASSLDRGATGELFFGEGSRLTVL.

The chain couples TRBV10-3 to TRBJ2-7; D gene ambiguous. Trimming removed 4 bases at V and 3 bases at J, with 4 bases between. CDR3 length: 11 residues. Germline-derived CDR1 and CDR2 are ENHRY and SYGVKD. CDR3 nucleotides: TGTGCCATCAGTGTAGACTACGAGCAGTACTTC. This translates into CAISVDYEQYF.

The J gene is TRBJ2-3, the V gene TRBV7-9; D is perhaps TRBD2 (5 bases). Germline V lookup: CDR1 SEHNR, CDR2 FQNEAQ (reference sequence). The length of the CDR3 is 13 residues. The ends were cut back, 4 bases at V and 5 bases at J, with 10 bases in the middle. DNA for the CDR3: TGTGCCAGCAGCTCGTCCGAGGGAGATACGCAGTATTTT. The encoded protein is CASSSSEGDTQYF.

CDR3 residues: CASSRRTSGGFVTDTQYF. The CDR3 DNA reads TGCGCCAGCAGCAGGAGGACTAGCGGGGGGTTTGTAACAGATACGCAGTATTTT. The chain uses TRBV5-1 and TRBJ2-3; 14 nucleotides line up with TRBD2. Germline CDR1 SGHRS, CDR2 YFSETQ. The V gene end was trimmed by 4 bases and the J gene end by 3 bases; junction bases not matched to a gene: 10. The CDR3 spans 18 residues.

The V and J genes are TRBV11-3 and TRBJ2-7, with TRBD1 matching 10 bases. Germline trimming cut 5 bases from V and 4 bases from J; bases unmatched to any gene: 11. Germline V CDR1 and CDR2: SGHNT, YENEEA. The CDR3 spans 16 residues. The CDR3 sequence is CASSPVPGTGVYEQYF. The CDR3 DNA is TGTGCCAGCAGCCCAGTCCCCGGGACAGGGGTTTACGAGCAGTACTTC.

The J gene is TRBJ1-6, the V gene TRBV13, with D tentatively TRBD1 (6 bases). Germline CDR1 reads PRHDT; CDR2 reads FYEKMQ (reference sequence). This CDR3 is built from 17 residues. V was clipped by 5 bases and J by 6 bases, with 20 bases between them. The CDR3 DNA reads as TGTGCCAGCAGCCCCCGGATAGGGGGGGCCATTAATTCACCCCTCCACTTT. Protein: CASSPRIGGAINSPLHF.

The chain has TRBV4-1 and TRBJ1-2; 8 positions agree with TRBD1. Germline V gene sequence: CDR1 MGHRA, CDR2 YSYEKL. The CDR3 has 15 amino acids. The trim removed 4 bases at V and 5 bases at J, leaving 9 bases unmatched. The CDR3 DNA sequence: TGCGCCAGCAGCCCACGTGTGGACAGGGAATATGGCTACACCTTC. Protein sequence: CASSPRVDREYGYTF.

This rearrangement joins TRBV5-1 to TRBJ2-5; 7 bases align to TRBD1. CDR3 length: 15 amino acids. CDR1 is SGHRS, CDR2 YFSETQ, per germline. V gave up 3 bases and J gave up 0 bases; unmatched junction bases: 5. CDR3 sequence: CASSSMGQNQETQYF. The CDR3 region has the DNA TGCGCCAGCAGCTCTATGGGACAGAACCAAGAGACCCAGTACTTC.

The chain has TRBV15 and TRBJ1-1, with 8 bases fitting TRBD1. The CDR3 contains 15 residues. J was trimmed by 3 bases and V by 3 bases; bases with no gene match: 6. CDR1 LNHNV and CDR2 YYDKDF come from the germline V gene (reference sequence). CDR3 bases: TGTGCCACCAGCAGGCCAGAGACAGGGGACACTGAAGCTTTCTTT. This gives the protein CATSRPETGDTEAFF. The whole variable domain, remainder taken from reference TRBV15 and TRBJ1-1, is DAMVIQNPRYQVTQFGKPVTLSCSQTLNHNVMYWYQQKSSQAPKLLFHYYDKDFNNEADTPDNFQSRRPNTSFCFLDIRSPGLGDTAMYLCATSRPETGDTEAFFGQGTRLTVV.

This chain connects TRBV5-1 to TRBJ1-3, with D possibly TRBD1 on 6 matching bases. Trimming took off 2 bases at V and 5 bases at J, with 11 bases between the two ends. CDR3 length equals 14 residues. CDR1 SGHRS and CDR2 YFSETQ come from the germline V gene. Written as DNA, the CDR3 is TGCGCCAGCAGCTTAGAACAGGGACGAAACACCATATATTTT. This codes for CASSLEQGRNTIYF.

The CDR3 DNA follows: TGTGCCAGCAGCCTGGCCGGGGCGGGAATCGATACGCAGTATTTT. It translates to CASSLAGAGIDTQYF. The chain links TRBV4-2 to TRBJ2-3, with D perhaps TRBD2 (6 bases). CDR3 size: 15 residues. Trimming cost V 4 bases and J 6 bases, with 17 bases left between them. CDR1 and CDR2 from the germline V gene are LGHNA and YNFKEQ.

This chain joins TRBV6-5 and TRBJ2-5, with D possibly being TRBD2 (6 bases). The CDR3 runs 14 residues. V lost 10 bases and J 2 bases, leaving 17 bases between the germline ends. The V gene's germline CDR1 is MNHEY and CDR2 SVGAGI. The CDR3 DNA reads TGTGCCACTGCTATGACTAGAGGTCAAGAGACCCAGTACTTC. It is translated as CATAMTRGQETQYF.

This chain connects TRBV19 to TRBJ1-2; TRBD1 matches 10 bases. The germline V gene encodes CDR1 LNHDA and CDR2 SQIVND (reference sequence). V lost 7 bases to trimming and J lost 2 bases; unmatched junction nucleotides: 1. The CDR3 spans 13 residues. This CDR3 is CASKGQGNYGYTF. The DNA for the CDR3 is TGTGCCAGTAAGGGACAGGGGAACTATGGCTACACCTTC.

J is TRBJ2-1 and V is TRBV18, with 7 bases aligning to TRBD1. The CDR3 is 15 residues long. Looked up from germline, CDR1 is KGHSH and CDR2 is LQKENI. V lost 3 bases, J lost 10 bases, and 12 bases stayed unmatched. The CDR3 DNA reads TGTGCCAGCTCACCCTCCGGGACAGTAGAAGGCGAGCAGTTCTTC. The encoded protein is CASSPSGTVEGEQFF.

This chain links TRBV5-1 with TRBJ2-3, with 8 nucleotides matching TRBD2. Germline V gene lookup returns CDR1 SGHRS and CDR2 YFSETQ. V shed 1 base and J 2 bases; nucleotides not matched to a gene: 6. The CDR3 has 16 amino acids. The DNA of the CDR3 is TGCGCCAGCAGCTTGTCCCTAGCGGGCAACACAGATACGCAGTATTTT. Its translation is CASSLSLAGNTDTQYF.

This chain connects TRBV6-1 to TRBJ1-2; 7 bases line up with TRBD1. Germline assignment: CDR1 MNHNS and CDR2 SASEGT. This CDR3 contains 14 residues. Trimming took 5 bases from V and 0 from J; bases not matched to a gene: 3. The CDR3, as DNA: TGTGCCAGCAGTTTAACAGGGGCTAACTATGGCTACACCTTC. Protein sequence: CASSLTGANYGYTF.

Note on this clone: Distinct nucleotide sequences in the sample also encode this CDR3. The chain links TRBV6-1 to TRBJ1-6, with D maybe TRBD1 (5 bases). Between the trimmed V and J ends, which lost 1 base and 2 bases, there was a span of 12 bases. Germline CDR1 is MNHNS and CDR2 is SASEGT. The CDR3 totals 17 residues. The CDR3 here is CASSEGWARAYNSPLHF. The DNA of the CDR3 is TGTGCCAGCAGTGAAGGTTGGGCCAGGGCCTATAATTCACCCCTCCACTTT.

The CDR3 sequence: CASSLGKGTAEQYF. The CDR3 bases are TGTGCCAGCAGCTTAGGGAAAGGGACAGCCGAGCAGTACTTC. The chain joins TRBV7-2 to TRBJ2-7; TRBD1 matches at 7 bases. Germline V gene lookup returns CDR1 SGHTA and CDR2 FQGNSA. The CDR3 consists of 14 residues. The V and J ends lost 1 base and 6 bases, in that order; junction bases with no gene match: 6.

DNA of the CDR3: TGTGCCATCAGTGAGTTAGAGGGCTACGGCTACACCTTC. Translating it yields CAISELEGYGYTF. V is TRBV10-3 and J is TRBJ1-2; D uncertain. Germline assignment: CDR1 ENHRY and CDR2 SYGVKD. CDR3 size: 13 residues. Deletions cut 1 base from V and 8 bases from J, with 11 bases between.

The chain recombines TRBV28 with TRBJ1-2; TRBD1 might be the D (6 bases). The CDR3 spans 13 residues. Germline assignment: CDR1 MDHEN and CDR2 SYDVKM. V dropped 8 bases and J dropped 0 bases, with 10 bases sitting between them. CDR3 sequence (DNA): TGTGCCAGCGCGGACAGTACTAACTATGGCTACACCTTC. This codes for CASADSTNYGYTF.

The chain couples TRBV6-1 to TRBJ2-3; possibly TRBD2 for D (5 bases). Per the germline V gene, CDR1 is MNHNS and CDR2 is SASEGT. Trimming stripped 2 bases from V and 8 bases from J, with 17 bases between. This CDR3 spans 15 amino acids. Written as DNA, the CDR3 is TGTGCCAGCAGTGAATCAATACCCGGACTCTCTACGCAGTATTTT. Translated, it gives CASSESIPGLSTQYF.

The chain carries TRBV7-9 and TRBJ1-2; 10 bases are shared with TRBD1. The CDR3 totals 15 residues. CDR1 and CDR2 from the germline V gene are SEHNR and FQNEAQ (reference sequence). Losses at the gene ends were 5 bases for V and 4 bases for J; bases not matched to a gene: 7. CDR3: CASSQGQGNIYGYTF. DNA for the CDR3: TGTGCCAGCAGCCAGGGACAGGGGAATATCTATGGCTACACCTTC.

The V call is TRBV20-1, the J call TRBJ1-2; D ambiguous. The CDR3 runs 11 residues. CDR1 and CDR2 (germline): DFQATT, SNEGSKA (reference sequence). V was trimmed by 4 bases and J by 4 bases, leaving 7 bases between them. CDR3 DNA: TGCAGTGCTATAACGGGCTATGGCTACACCTTC. It specifies CSAITGYGYTF.

The rearrangement uses TRBV5-6 and TRBJ1-6; D perhaps matches TRBD1 (5 bases). Trimming took off 2 bases at V and 12 bases at J, with 15 bases between the two ends. Per germline, CDR1 SGHDT and CDR2 YYEEEE. This CDR3 has 14 residues. The CDR3 bases are TGTGCCAGCAGCTTACCGGGGGACCATGGACCCCTCCACTTT. Encoded protein: CASSLPGDHGPLHF.